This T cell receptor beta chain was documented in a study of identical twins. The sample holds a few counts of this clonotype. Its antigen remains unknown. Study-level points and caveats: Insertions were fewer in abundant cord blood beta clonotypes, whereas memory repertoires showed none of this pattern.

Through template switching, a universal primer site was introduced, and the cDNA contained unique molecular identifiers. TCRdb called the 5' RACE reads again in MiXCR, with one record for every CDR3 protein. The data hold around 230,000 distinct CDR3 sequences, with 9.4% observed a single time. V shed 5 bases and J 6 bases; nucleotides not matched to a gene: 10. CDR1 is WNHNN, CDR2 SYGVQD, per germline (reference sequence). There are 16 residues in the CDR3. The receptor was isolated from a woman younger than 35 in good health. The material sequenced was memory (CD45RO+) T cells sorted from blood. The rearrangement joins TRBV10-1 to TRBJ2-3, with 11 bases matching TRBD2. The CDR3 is CASSFFSGGASDTQYF. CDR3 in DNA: TGCGCCAGCAGTTTCTTTAGCGGGGGGGCGTCCGATACGCAGTATTTT.